This entry features one TCR beta chain sequence. This entry belongs to a study of blood T cell repertoires in COVID-19. The data were produced by immunoSEQ multiplex PCR, yet TCRdb's version contains in-frame clones alone and is incomplete. Found here are approximately 300,000 clones, around 85% of them singletons; the top ten hold around 4.2%. Germline V gives CDR1 MDHEN, CDR2 SYDVKM. V trimming: 6 bases; J trimming: 1 base; junction bases outside the gene matches: 9. The CDR3 length is 19 residues. Sequencing was carried out using peripheral blood. The V gene is TRBV28, the J gene TRBJ2-2; 15 bases line up with TRBD2. This receptor was identified in a woman between 45 and 60 years old with active or convalescent COVID-19. For the CDR3, the DNA is TGTGCCAGCAGCCTTGGACTAGCGGGAGGGAGGGGGAACACCGGGGAGCTGTTTTTT. Translation: CASSLGLAGGRGNTGELFF.